This T cell receptor beta chain derives from a study of cytomegalovirus exposure and HLA in healthy donors. Comments on this clone: What it recognizes is unknown.

This CDR3 comprises 17 residues. Losses at the gene ends were 4 bases for V and 7 bases for J; bases not matched to a gene: 12. The germline V gene encodes CDR1 MGHRA and CDR2 YSYEKL. Primers included in the PCR were 60 Vbeta and 13 Jbeta primers. Profiled with immunoSEQ multiplex PCR; TCRdb holds only in-frame clones, not every one. The profile shows roughly 140,000 clones, roughly 80% of them singletons. Study results and caveats: The availability of immune exposure information extended only to CMV serostatus. CMV antigen specificity of a few CMV-associated chains was confirmed in vitro.

This sequence originates from a male donor in good health and CMV-seronegative. The sample was PBMCs. This chain links TRBV4-1 with TRBJ2-2; 10 nucleotides agree with TRBD1. CDR3: CASSPPWGQGRIGELFF. The CDR3 nucleotides are TGCGCCAGCAGCCCACCATGGGGACAGGGGAGGATCGGGGAGCTGTTTTTT.